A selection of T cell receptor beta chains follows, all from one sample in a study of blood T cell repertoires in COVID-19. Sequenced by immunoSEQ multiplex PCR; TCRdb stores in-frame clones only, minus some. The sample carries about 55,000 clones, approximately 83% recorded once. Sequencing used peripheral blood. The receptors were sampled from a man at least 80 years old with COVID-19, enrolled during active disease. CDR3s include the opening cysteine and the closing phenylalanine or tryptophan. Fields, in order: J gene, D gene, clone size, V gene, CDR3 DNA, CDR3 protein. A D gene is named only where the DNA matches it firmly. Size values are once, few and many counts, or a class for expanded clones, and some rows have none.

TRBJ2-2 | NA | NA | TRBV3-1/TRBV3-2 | TGTGCCAGCAGTCGCCAGGGGCTAAACACCGGGGAGCTGTTTTTT | CASSRQGLNTGELFF
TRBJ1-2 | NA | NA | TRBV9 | TGTGCCAGCAGCCCCTCCAGTGGGGAGTCGAACTATGGCTACACCTTC | CASSPSSGESNYGYTF
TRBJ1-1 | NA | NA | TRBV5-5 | TGTGCCAGCAGCTTCCGGGGGGTTCCCACTGAAGCTTTCTTT | CASSFRGVPTEAFF
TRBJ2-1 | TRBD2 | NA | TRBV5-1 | TGCGCCAGCAGCATACCGACTAGCGGGAGCGATGGTGAGCAGTTCTTC | CASSIPTSGSDGEQFF
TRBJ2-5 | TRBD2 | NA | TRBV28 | TGTGCCAGCAGTTTAAGCGGGGTTAGGGAGACCCAGTACTTC | CASSLSGVRETQYF
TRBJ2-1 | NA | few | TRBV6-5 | TGTGCCAGCAACTCCGGGCGGGACTACAATGAGCAGTTCTTC | CASNSGRDYNEQFF
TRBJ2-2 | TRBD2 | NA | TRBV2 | TGTGCCAGCAGTGGAACTAGCGGAAACACCGGGGAGCTGTTTTTT | CASSGTSGNTGELFF
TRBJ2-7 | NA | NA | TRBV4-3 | TGCGCCAGCAGCCAAGGAGGGGGATCCTACGAGCAGTACTTC | CASSQGGGSYEQYF
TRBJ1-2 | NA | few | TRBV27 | TGTGCCAGCAGTTTATCGCGAGGACACAACTATGGCTACACCTTC | CASSLSRGHNYGYTF
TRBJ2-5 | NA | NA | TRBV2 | TGTGCCAGCAAGGGGGAGCAGTCTCAAGAGACCCAGTACTTC | CASKGEQSQETQYF
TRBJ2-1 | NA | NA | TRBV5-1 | TGCGCCAGCAGCTTGGAACAGACCTACAATGAGCAGTTCTTC | CASSLEQTYNEQFF
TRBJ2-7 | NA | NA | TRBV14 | TGTGCCAGCAGCCTCCGGCAAGGGGCAGCGTACGAGCAGTACTTC | CASSLRQGAAYEQYF
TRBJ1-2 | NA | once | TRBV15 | TGTGCCACCAGCAGGGATACAGGGGGCTACACCTTC | CATSRDTGGYTF
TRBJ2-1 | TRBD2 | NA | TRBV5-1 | TGCGCCAGCAGTTCGGGAGGACTAGCGGGGACTAATGAGCAGTTCTTC | CASSSGGLAGTNEQFF
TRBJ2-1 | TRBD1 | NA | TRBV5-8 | TGTGCCAGCAGCCGGAGGACAGGAATCTACAATGAGCAGTTCTTC | CASSRRTGIYNEQFF
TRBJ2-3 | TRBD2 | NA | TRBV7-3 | TGTGCCAGCAGCTCTACTAGCGGGGGTCCAGATACGCAGTATTTT | CASSSTSGGPDTQYF
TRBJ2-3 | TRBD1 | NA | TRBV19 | TGTGCCAGTAGAAAGACAGGGGCTAACACAGATACGCAGTATTTT | CASRKTGANTDTQYF
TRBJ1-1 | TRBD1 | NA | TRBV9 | TGTGCCAGCAGCCCCCGGACAGGGGACTTCGGCTCTGAAGCTTTCTTT | CASSPRTGDFGSEAFF
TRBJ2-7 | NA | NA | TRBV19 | TGTGCCAGTAGTACCCGGGACAACTCCTACGAGCAGTACTTC | CASSTRDNSYEQYF
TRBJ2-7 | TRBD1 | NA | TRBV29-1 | TGCAGCGTTCTGCAGGACAGGGGGTCCTACGAGCAGTACTTC | CSVLQDRGSYEQYF
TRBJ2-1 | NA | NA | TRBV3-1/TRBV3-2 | TGTGCCAGCAGCCAAGCGGTCTGGCAGTTCTTC | CASSQAVWQFF
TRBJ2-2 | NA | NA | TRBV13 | TGTGCCAGCACGGTGAACACCGGGGAGCTGTTTTTT | CASTVNTGELFF
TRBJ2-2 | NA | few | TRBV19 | TGTGCCAGTACCTCCGGCAGGGACACCGGGGAGCTGTTTTTT | CASTSGRDTGELFF
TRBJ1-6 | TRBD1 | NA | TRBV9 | TGTGCCAGCAGCGTAGGACAGGGCAACCTACCCCTCCACTTT | CASSVGQGNLPLHF
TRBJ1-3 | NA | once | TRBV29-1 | TGCAGCGTTGTGGGCCGAGGAAACACCATATATTTT | CSVVGRGNTIYF
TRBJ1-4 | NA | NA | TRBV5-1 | TGCGCCAGCAGCTTGGGAGGTTTCAGTGAAAAACTGTTTTTT | CASSLGGFSEKLFF
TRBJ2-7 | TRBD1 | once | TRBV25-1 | TGTGCCAGCAGTGACCCCCGACAGGGGGGGCGGCAGTACTTC | CASSDPRQGGRQYF
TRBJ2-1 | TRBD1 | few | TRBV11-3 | TGTGCCAGCAGCTTTATGGGACAGGGATTCAATGAGCAGTTCTTC | CASSFMGQGFNEQFF
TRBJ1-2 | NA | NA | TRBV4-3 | TGCGCCAGCAGCCAAGATAGTCAGGGGCCTGGCTACACCTTC | CASSQDSQGPGYTF
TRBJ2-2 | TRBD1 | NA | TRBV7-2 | TGTGCCAGCAGCCTGATGGGACAGGGAAGCGCCGGGGAGCTGTTTTTT | CASSLMGQGSAGELFF
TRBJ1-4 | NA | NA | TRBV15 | TGTGCCACCAGCCCCGGGGTGGGATCTAATGAAAAACTGTTTTTT | CATSPGVGSNEKLFF
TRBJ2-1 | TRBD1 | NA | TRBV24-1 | TGTGCCACCAGTGATTTGGGGCAGGGACAGAACAATGAGCAGTTCTTC | CATSDLGQGQNNEQFF
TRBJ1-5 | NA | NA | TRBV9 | TGTGCCAGCAGCGTAGGGTCAGGAAATCAGCCCCAGCATTTT | CASSVGSGNQPQHF
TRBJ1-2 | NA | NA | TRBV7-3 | TGTGCCAGCAGCTCCCCCGTCGACAGCCCTCGGTGCACCTTC | CASSSPVDSPRCTF
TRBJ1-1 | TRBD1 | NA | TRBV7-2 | TGTGCCAGCAGCTTAGGGGGGACAGGTCTGGCTTTCTTT | CASSLGGTGLAFF
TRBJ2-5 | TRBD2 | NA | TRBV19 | TGTGCCAGTAGTAGGGCGGGGGGTCAAGTAGAGACCCAGTACTTC | CASSRAGGQVETQYF
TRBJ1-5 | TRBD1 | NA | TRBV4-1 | TGCGCCAGCAGCCAAGACTATCCTGGGACAGGCGGTCAGCCCCAGCATTTT | CASSQDYPGTGGQPQHF
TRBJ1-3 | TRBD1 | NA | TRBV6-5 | TGTGCCAGCAGTCGGGACAGGAACACCATATATTTT | CASSRDRNTIYF
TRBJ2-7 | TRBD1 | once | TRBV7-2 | TGTGCCAGCAGCTTAGCGGGACAGGGGGGCTACGAGCAGTACTTC | CASSLAGQGGYEQYF
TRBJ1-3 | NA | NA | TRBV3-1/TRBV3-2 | TGTGCCAGCAGCCGCAGGGGTTCTGGAAACACCATATATTTT | CASSRRGSGNTIYF
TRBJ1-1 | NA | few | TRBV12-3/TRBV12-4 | TGTGCCAGCCGCGGGGAGACTGAAGCTTTCTTT | CASRGETEAFF
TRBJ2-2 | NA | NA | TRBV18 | TGTGCCAGCTCGCTGACAGGCCAACAGGAGCTGTTTTTT | CASSLTGQQELFF
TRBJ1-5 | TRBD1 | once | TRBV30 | TGTGCCTGGAGCCCCGACAGGGGCGACAATCAGCCCCAGCATTTT | CAWSPDRGDNQPQHF
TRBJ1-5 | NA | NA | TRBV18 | TGTGCCAGCTCACCCGGGAGCAATCAGCCCCAGCATTTT | CASSPGSNQPQHF
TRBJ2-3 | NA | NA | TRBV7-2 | TGTGCCAGCAGCGCCCGGGGGGATACGCAGTATTTT | CASSARGDTQYF